This T cell receptor beta chain was retrieved from a study of blood T cell repertoires in COVID-19. In germline, CDR1 is LNHDA, CDR2 SQIVND (reference sequence). This CDR3 contains 15 residues. The V gene end was trimmed by 7 bases and the J gene end by 7 bases; junction bases not matched to a gene: 11. Assay used: immunoSEQ multiplex PCR; TCRdb lists only in-frame clones, some missing. The data hold some 390,000 clones, with 85% to 90% observed a single time. In terms of age and location, participants ranged from roughly 18 to 90 years and lived in under 30 US areas. Specimen: PBMCs or T cells enriched from blood (not recorded which). J is TRBJ2-1 and V is TRBV19, with TRBD2 matching over 9 bases. This receptor was obtained from a woman aged 25-40 years who had recovered from COVID-19. CDR3 in DNA: TGTGCCAGTAATCTTCGGGTAGCGGGAGCAAATGAGCAGTTCTTC. Amino acids: CASNLRVAGANEQFF.